A single sample is the source of the 7 T cell receptor beta chains below, sequenced in a study of CD8+ T cells in alopecia areata. In each case, RNA was isolated and then reverse transcribed into cDNA as the sequencing template. Assay: immunoSEQ multiplex PCR; the TCRdb copy retains only in-frame clones and omits some. The sample has over 150,000 clones, roughly 60% seen once. The specimen was CD4+ T cells sorted from blood, collected at week 0. Source of these receptors: a human donor with alopecia areata.

The chain couples TRBV28 to TRBJ2-7; 8 positions agree with TRBD2. J lost 0 bases, V lost 6 bases, and 4 bases had no gene match. This CDR3 has 14 residues. Per the germline V gene, CDR1 is MDHEN and CDR2 is SYDVKM. The CDR3 nucleotides are TGTGCCAGCAGCCGCGGGGGGAACTCCTACGAGCAGTACTTC. Translated: CASSRGGNSYEQYF. The full variable domain, with the rest looked up from reference TRBV28 and TRBJ2-7, is DVKVTQSSRYLVKRTGEKVFLECVQDMDHENMFWYRQDPGLGLRLIYFSYDVKMKEKGDIPEGYSVSREKKERFSLILESASTNQTSMYLCASSRGGNSYEQYFGPGTRLTVT.

The chain is built from TRBV5-6 and TRBJ2-5, with 7 bases aligning to TRBD1. The CDR3 contains 16 residues. The V gene end was trimmed by 4 bases and the J gene end by 1 base; junction bases not matched to a gene: 10. Germline CDR1 is SGHDT and CDR2 is YYEEEE. The CDR3 DNA reads as TGTGCCAGCAGCAGGGCGACAGGGACGGGCCAAGAGACCCAGTACTTC. As protein: CASSRATGTGQETQYF.

This chain joins TRBV6-6 and TRBJ1-2; 7 bases are shared with TRBD1. Germline V CDR1 and CDR2: MNHNY, SVGAGI (reference sequence). Trimming at V came to 6 bases and at J to 2 bases, leaving 3 bases not matched to a gene. CDR3 length: 13 amino acids. The CDR3 DNA sequence: TGTGCCAGCAGCTCGACAGGGAACTATGGCTACACCTTC. This sequence encodes CASSSTGNYGYTF.

The chain combines TRBV30 with TRBJ1-5; 7 bases map to TRBD1. The V and J ends lost 4 bases and 6 bases, in that order; junction bases with no gene match: 9. This CDR3 region has 14 residues. Germline values: CDR1 GTSNPN, CDR2 SVGIG (reference sequence). The CDR3 region has the DNA TGTGCCTGGACCCCCTATAACAGGGGTCAGCCCCAGCATTTT. It yields the protein CAWTPYNRGQPQHF.

The chain is built from TRBV30 and TRBJ1-6; D not certain. This CDR3 has 12 amino acids. In germline, CDR1 is GTSNPN, CDR2 SVGIG (reference sequence). Trimming stripped 0 bases from V and 9 bases from J, with 6 bases between. The CDR3 sequence is CAWSVTLSPLHF. Written as DNA, the CDR3 is TGTGCCTGGAGTGTGACCCTTTCACCCCTCCACTTT. The variable domain in full, with the rest retrieved from reference TRBV30 and TRBJ1-6, is SQTIHQWPATLVQPVGSPLSLECTVEGTSNPNLYWYRQAAGRGLQLLFYSVGIGQISSEVPQNLSASRPQDRQFILSSKKLLLSDSGFYLCAWSVTLSPLHFGNGTRLTVT.

The V gene is TRBV27, the J gene TRBJ2-3; TRBD2 is a possible D gene (6 bases). CDR1 and CDR2 (germline): MNHEY, SMNVEV (reference sequence). This CDR3 region has 16 residues. Between the trimmed V and J ends, which lost 0 bases and 6 bases, there was a span of 16 bases. The DNA of the CDR3 is TGTGCCAGCAGTTTATCGGAGGGCGCGGGACGGGATACGCAGTATTTT. Its protein is CASSLSEGAGRDTQYF.

The rearrangement links TRBV29-1 to TRBJ2-7; TRBD1 matches at 7 bases. The CDR3 runs to 13 residues. J lost 6 bases, V lost 4 bases, and 9 bases had no gene match. The germline V gene has CDR1 SQVTM and CDR2 ANQGSEA. The CDR3 DNA is TGCAGCGTTGCAGACAGGGATTTGGGCGAGCAGTACTTC. This codes for CSVADRDLGEQYF.